What follows is one T cell receptor (beta chain) and its context. The antigen remains unidentified. The data are from a study of blood T cells in healthy people across ages. The authors ran a second PCR of about 6 to 11 cycles using a sample-barcoded 5' primer and a J-beta primer mix. From the 5' RACE reads, TCRdb called clonotypes with MiXCR, one entry per CDR3 protein. The sample yields about 1,500,000 distinct CDR3 sequences, approximately 38% seen once. Study conclusions and caveats: Diversity figures derived from one million T cells were judged to underestimate the true value.

Sample: blood. The TCR sequence derives from a woman younger than 30 in good health.

The CDR3 reads CASSPPWGRSDTQYF. CDR3 coding DNA: TGCGCCAGCAGCCCCCCGTGGGGTAGGTCAGATACGCAGTATTTT. The V call is TRBV5-1, the J call TRBJ2-3; D not certain. This CDR3 is built from 15 residues. Trimming removed 4 bases from V and 4 bases from J, with 16 bases in between. Germline lookup yields CDR1 SGHRS and CDR2 YFSETQ.